These 10 T cell receptor beta chains were all obtained from the same sample, sequenced in a study of shared clonotypes between healthy human individuals. The table came from immunoSEQ multiplex PCR; TCRdb's copy has only in-frame clones and leaves some out. The data contain about 660,000 clones, roughly 70% of them singletons. Sequenced input: memory CD4+ T cells sorted from blood. Sample subset: CD45RA-negative fraction. These receptors were taken from a woman in her thirties in good health.

The chain has TRBV7-9 and TRBJ2-1; D is unclear. This CDR3 contains 15 residues. Germline CDR1 is SEHNR and CDR2 is FQNEAQ (reference sequence). With 5 bases removed from V and 7 bases from J, the gap between germline ends came to 18 bases. CDR3 coding DNA: TGTGCCAGCAGCAGCCGACAAGCCGTGTGGAATGAGCAGTTCTTC. The encoded protein is CASSSRQAVWNEQFF.

As regards this clone: Given a much more abundant clone one base away, this may be a read error. V usage is TRBV25-1 and J usage is TRBJ2-5, with D uncertain. The J call may be faulty, since TRBJ2-7 better matches the DNA end. The CDR3 covers 11 residues. Looked up from germline, CDR1 is MGHDK and CDR2 is SYGVNS. The CDR3 bases are TGTGCCAGCAGTGGATACTACGAGCAGTACTTC. Protein: CASSGYYEQYF.

In its sample, this clone was seen a few times. The chain has TRBV28 and TRBJ1-2, with 9 bases that match TRBD1. Germline trimming cut 7 bases from V and 5 bases from J; bases unmatched to any gene: 8. Germline CDR1 reads MDHEN; CDR2 reads SYDVKM. This CDR3 has 14 amino acids. CDR3: CASIRGQGTYGYTF. The CDR3 DNA is TGTGCCAGCATAAGGGGACAGGGCACATATGGCTACACCTTC.

This clone occurred many times. The V and J genes are TRBV6-1 and TRBJ2-2; D uncertain. Germline V CDR1 and CDR2: MNHNS, SASEGT. The CDR3 runs to 15 residues. Trimming shortened V by 8 bases and J by 0 bases, and 13 bases separated the two germline ends. This CDR3 is CASGGLGTNTGELFF. DNA of the CDR3: TGTGCCAGCGGTGGGTTAGGGACGAACACCGGGGAGCTGTTTTTT.

The table lists this clone with many counts. The chain employs TRBV5-1 and TRBJ1-6; the D is unclear. The ends were cut back, 5 bases at V and 3 bases at J, with 9 bases in the middle. This CDR3 is built from 14 residues. Germline V lookup: CDR1 SGHRS, CDR2 YFSETQ. CDR3 residues: CASRGFDYNSPLHF. CDR3 nucleotides: TGCGCCAGCAGAGGGTTCGACTATAATTCACCCCTCCACTTT.

The chain has TRBV28 and TRBJ2-1, with TRBD2 matching 9 bases. The CDR3 is 16 amino acids. CDR1 MDHEN and CDR2 SYDVKM come from the germline V gene. V lost 9 bases, J lost 7 bases, and 16 bases stayed unmatched. CDR3 in amino acids: CASSGSGRPRSNEQFF. CDR3 bases: TGTGCCAGTTCTGGTAGCGGGAGACCCAGATCGAATGAGCAGTTCTTC.

The chain is built from TRBV27 and TRBJ1-5; D perhaps matches TRBD1 (6 bases). V was pared by 0 bases and J by 1 base, with 10 bases between. The CDR3 loop spans 16 amino acids. Germline CDR1 MNHEY, CDR2 SMNVEV (reference sequence). The CDR3, as DNA: TGTGCCAGCAGTTTATCACCCACAGGGAGCAATCAGCCCCAGCATTTT. Encoded protein: CASSLSPTGSNQPQHF.

The V gene is TRBV19, the J gene TRBJ2-5; D call uncertain. Germline values: CDR1 LNHDA, CDR2 SQIVND (reference sequence). This CDR3 contains 14 residues. Trimming shortened V by 5 bases and J by 0 bases, and 10 bases separated the two germline ends. In DNA form, the CDR3 reads TGTGCCAGTAGTGCCACAGCGTACCAAGAGACCCAGTACTTC. Translation: CASSATAYQETQYF.

Comments on this clone: This sample includes further DNA sequences coding for the same CDR3. This rearrangement joins TRBV4-1 to TRBJ2-3, with 8 positions matching TRBD2. This CDR3 has 14 amino acids. CDR1 is MGHRA and CDR2 is YSYEKL in the germline V gene. With V trimmed by 0 bases and J by 12 bases, 8 bases remained unmatched. This CDR3 reads CASSQDLGLAAQYF. The CDR3 DNA is TGCGCCAGCAGCCAAGATCTAGGACTAGCAGCCCAGTATTTT.

This chain joins TRBV28 and TRBJ1-3; no clear D gene. This CDR3 comprises 14 residues. With 5 bases removed from V and 0 bases from J, the gap between germline ends came to 8 bases. CDR1 is MDHEN and CDR2 is SYDVKM in the germline V gene. The DNA of the CDR3 is TGTGCCAGCAGTCTGACGGCCTCTGGAAACACCATATATTTT. It translates to CASSLTASGNTIYF.